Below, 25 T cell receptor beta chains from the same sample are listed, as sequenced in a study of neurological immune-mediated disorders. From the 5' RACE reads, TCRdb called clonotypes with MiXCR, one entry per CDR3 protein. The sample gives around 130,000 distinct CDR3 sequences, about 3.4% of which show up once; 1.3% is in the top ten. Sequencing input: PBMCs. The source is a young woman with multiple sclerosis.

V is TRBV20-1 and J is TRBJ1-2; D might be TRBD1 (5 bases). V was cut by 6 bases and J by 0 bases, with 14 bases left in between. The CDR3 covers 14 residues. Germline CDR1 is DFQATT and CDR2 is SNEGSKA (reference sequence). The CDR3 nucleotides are TGCAGTGCAGAACCAGGGACCCCTAACTATGGCTACACCTTC. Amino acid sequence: CSAEPGTPNYGYTF.

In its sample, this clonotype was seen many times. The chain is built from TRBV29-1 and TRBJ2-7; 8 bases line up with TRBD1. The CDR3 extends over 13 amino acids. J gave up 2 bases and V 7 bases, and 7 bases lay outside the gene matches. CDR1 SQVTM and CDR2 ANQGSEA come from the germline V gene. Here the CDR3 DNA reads TGCAGCGCCCGGACAGGGAGAGCCTACGAGCAGTACTTC. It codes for CSARTGRAYEQYF.

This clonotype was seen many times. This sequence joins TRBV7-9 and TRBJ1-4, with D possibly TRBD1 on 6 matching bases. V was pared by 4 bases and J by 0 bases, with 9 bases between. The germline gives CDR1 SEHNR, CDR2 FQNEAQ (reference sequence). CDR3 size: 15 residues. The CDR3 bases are TGTGCCAGCAGCTCTCGGGGGCCAACTAATGAAAAACTGTTTTTT. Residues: CASSSRGPTNEKLFF.

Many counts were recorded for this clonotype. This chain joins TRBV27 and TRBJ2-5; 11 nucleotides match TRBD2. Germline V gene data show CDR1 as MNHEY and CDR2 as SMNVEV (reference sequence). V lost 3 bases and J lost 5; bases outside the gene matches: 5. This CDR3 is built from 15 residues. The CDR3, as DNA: TGTGCCAGCAGTTTTAGCGGGGGGGCCGGGGAGACCCAGTACTTC. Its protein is CASSFSGGAGETQYF.

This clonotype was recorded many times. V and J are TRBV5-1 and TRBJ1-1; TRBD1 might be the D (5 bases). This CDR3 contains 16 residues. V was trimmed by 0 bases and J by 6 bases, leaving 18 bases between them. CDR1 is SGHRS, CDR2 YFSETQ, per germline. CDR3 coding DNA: TGCGCCAGCAGCTTGGGTAGACAGACCGGGAGCGCTGAAGCTTTCTTT. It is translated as CASSLGRQTGSAEAFF.

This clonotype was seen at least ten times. The CDR3 nucleotides are TGCGCCAGCAGCTTGGAAGCCACAAACACCGGGGAGCTGTTTTTT. This codes for CASSLEATNTGELFF. The rearrangement uses TRBV5-1 and TRBJ2-2; D ambiguous. CDR1 is SGHRS, CDR2 YFSETQ, per germline. Between the trimmed V and J ends, which lost 0 bases and 2 bases, there was a span of 8 bases. This CDR3 has 15 residues.

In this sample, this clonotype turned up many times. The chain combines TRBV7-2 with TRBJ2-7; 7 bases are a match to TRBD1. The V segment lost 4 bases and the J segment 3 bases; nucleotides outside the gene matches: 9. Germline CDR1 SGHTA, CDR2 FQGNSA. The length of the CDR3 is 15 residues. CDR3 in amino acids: CASSSETGFGYEQYF. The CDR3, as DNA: TGTGCCAGCAGCTCGGAGACAGGGTTTGGCTACGAGCAGTACTTC.

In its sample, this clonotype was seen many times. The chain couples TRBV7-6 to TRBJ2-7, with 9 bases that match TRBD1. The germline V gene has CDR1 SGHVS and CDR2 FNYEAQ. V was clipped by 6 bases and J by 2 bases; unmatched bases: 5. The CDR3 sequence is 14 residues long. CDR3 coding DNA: TGTGCCAGCAGTCTTGACAGGGGGGCCTACGAGCAGTACTTC. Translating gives CASSLDRGAYEQYF.

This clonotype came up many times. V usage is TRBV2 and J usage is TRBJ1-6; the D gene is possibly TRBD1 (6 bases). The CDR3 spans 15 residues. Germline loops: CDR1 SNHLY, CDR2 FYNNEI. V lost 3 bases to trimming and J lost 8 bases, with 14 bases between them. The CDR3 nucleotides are TGTGCCAGCAGTGATCGGAGAGGGGGTGATTCACCCCTCCACTTT. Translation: CASSDRRGGDSPLHF.

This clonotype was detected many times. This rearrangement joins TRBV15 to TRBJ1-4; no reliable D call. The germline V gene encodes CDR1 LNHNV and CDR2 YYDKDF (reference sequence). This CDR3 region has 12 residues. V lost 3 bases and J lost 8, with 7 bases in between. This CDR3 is CATSRDGEKLFF. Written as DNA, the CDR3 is TGTGCCACCAGCAGGGACGGGGAAAAACTGTTTTTT.

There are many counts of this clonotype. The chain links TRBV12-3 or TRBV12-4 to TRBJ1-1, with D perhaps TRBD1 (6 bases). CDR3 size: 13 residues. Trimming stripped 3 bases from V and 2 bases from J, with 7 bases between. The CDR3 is CASSLTGNTEAFF. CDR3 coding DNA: TGTGCCAGCAGTTTGACAGGAAACACTGAAGCTTTCTTT.

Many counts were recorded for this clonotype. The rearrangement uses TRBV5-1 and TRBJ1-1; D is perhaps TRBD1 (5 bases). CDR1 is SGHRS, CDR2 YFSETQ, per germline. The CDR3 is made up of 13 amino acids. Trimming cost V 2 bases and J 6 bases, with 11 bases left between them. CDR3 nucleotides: TGCGCCAGCAGCTTCGATAGGGGTCCTGAAGCTTTCTTT. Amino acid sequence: CASSFDRGPEAFF.

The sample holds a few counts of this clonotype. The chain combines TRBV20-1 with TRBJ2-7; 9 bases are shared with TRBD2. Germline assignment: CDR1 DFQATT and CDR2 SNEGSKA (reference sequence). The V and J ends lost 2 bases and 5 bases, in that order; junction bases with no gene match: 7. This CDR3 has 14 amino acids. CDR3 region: CSARHSGSFDEQYF. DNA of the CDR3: TGCAGTGCTAGACATAGCGGGAGTTTCGACGAGCAGTACTTC.

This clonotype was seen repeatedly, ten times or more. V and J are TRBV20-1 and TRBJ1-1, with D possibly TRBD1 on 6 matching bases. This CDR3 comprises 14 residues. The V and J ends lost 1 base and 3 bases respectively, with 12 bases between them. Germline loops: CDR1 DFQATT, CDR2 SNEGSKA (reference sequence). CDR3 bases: TGCAGTGCTAGAGGCCCGACAGGTGACACTGAAGCTTTCTTT. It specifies CSARGPTGDTEAFF.

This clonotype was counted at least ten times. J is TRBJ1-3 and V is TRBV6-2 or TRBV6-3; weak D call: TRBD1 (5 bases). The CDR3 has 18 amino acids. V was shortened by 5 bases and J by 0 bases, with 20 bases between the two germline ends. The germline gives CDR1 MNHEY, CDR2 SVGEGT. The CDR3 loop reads CASSINPGTSGSGNTIYF. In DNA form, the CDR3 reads TGTGCCAGCAGTATAAATCCCGGGACCTCCGGCTCTGGAAACACCATATATTTT.

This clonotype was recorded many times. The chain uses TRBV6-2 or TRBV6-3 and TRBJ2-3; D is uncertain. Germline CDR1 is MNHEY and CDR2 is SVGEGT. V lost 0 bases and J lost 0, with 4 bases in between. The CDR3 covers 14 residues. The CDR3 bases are TGTGCCAGCAGTTACTCAGGCAGCACAGATACGCAGTATTTT. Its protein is CASSYSGSTDTQYF.

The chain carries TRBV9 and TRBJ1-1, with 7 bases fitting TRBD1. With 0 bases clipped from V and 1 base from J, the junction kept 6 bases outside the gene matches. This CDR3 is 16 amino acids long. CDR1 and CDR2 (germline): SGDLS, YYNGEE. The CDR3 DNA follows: TGTGCCAGCAGCGTAGGTCCAGACAGGGCGAACACTGAAGCTTTCTTT. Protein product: CASSVGPDRANTEAFF.

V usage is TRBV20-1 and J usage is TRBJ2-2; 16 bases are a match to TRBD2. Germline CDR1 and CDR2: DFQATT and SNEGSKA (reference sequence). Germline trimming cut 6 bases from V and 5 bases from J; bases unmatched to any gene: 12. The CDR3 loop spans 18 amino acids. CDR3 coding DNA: TGCAGTGCCCCCCGGGGGACTAGCGGGAGGGGGGGGACCGGGGAGCTGTTTTTT. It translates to CSAPRGTSGRGGTGELFF.

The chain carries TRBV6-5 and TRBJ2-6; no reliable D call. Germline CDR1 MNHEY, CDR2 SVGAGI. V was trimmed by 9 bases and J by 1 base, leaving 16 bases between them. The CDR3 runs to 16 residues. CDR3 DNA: TGTGCCAGTCACAATGGGCGGATTTCTGGGGCCAACGTCCTGACTTTC. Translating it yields CASHNGRISGANVLTF.

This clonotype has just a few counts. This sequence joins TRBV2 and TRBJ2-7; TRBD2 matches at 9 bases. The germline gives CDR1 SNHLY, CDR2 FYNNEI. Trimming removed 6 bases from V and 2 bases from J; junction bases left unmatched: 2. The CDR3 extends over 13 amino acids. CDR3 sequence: CASRPSGTYEQYF. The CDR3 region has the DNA TGTGCCAGCAGACCTAGCGGGACCTACGAGCAGTACTTC.

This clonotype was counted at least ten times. The CDR3 loop reads CASSLADRFATNEKLFF. The CDR3 DNA reads TGTGCCAGCAGCTTAGCCGACAGGTTCGCAACTAATGAAAAACTGTTTTTT. The chain joins TRBV7-9 to TRBJ1-4, with D possibly being TRBD1 (6 bases). V dropped 0 bases and J dropped 0 bases, with 11 bases sitting between them. The CDR3 contains 17 residues. Germline V lookup: CDR1 SEHNR, CDR2 FQNEAQ (reference sequence).

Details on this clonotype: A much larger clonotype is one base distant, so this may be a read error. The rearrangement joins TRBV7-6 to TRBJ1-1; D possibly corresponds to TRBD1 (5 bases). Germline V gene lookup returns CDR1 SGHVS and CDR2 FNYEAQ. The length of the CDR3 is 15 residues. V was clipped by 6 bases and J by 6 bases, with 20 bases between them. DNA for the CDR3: TGTGCCAGCAGGCATGGTGGGGACCCAAACGCTGAAGCTTTCTTT. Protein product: CASRHGGDPNAEAFF.

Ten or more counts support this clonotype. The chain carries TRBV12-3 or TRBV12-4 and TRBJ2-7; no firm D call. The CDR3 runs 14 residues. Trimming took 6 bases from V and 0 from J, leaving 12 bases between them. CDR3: CASRADFLSYEQYF. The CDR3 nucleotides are TGTGCCAGCAGAGCTGACTTCCTCTCCTACGAGCAGTACTTC.

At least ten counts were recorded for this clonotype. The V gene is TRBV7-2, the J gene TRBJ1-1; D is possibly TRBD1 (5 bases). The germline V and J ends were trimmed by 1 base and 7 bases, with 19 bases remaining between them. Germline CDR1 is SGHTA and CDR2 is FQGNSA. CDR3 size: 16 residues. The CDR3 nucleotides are TGTGCCAGCAGCTTAGTAGGCCGAGGGACGTTGGTTGAAGCTTTCTTT. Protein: CASSLVGRGTLVEAFF.

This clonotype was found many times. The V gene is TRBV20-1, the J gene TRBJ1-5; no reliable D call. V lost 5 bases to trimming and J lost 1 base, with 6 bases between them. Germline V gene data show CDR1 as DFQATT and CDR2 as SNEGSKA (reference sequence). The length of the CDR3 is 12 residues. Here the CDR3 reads CSAGESNQPQHF. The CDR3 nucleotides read TGCAGTGCTGGGGAGAGCAATCAGCCCCAGCATTTT.